Below are 2 T cell receptor beta chains sequenced from a single sample in a study of beta chain features in type 1 diabetes. Study results and caveats: There was a moderate but significant shortening of TCRB CDR3s in all four CD4+ subsets of Type 1 diabetes patients.

The antigens of these receptors remain unknown. Every bit of the isolated RNA underwent reverse transcription, so sequencing read expressed TCRB transcripts. The protocol was immunoSEQ multiplex PCR, while the TCRdb copy is restricted to in-frame clones and leaves out a portion. Altogether hundreds of thousands of clones are present, 14% being singletons, with the ten largest covering more than 0.015%. Material: naive CD4+ T cells from blood. Receptors were obtained from a man aged 30 to 45 with type 1 diabetes.

The CDR3 loop is CASSLAMRGPQETQYF. CDR3 nucleotides: TGCGCCAGCAGCTTGGCCATGAGGGGGCCCCAAGAGACCCAGTACTTC. The rearrangement links TRBV5-1 to TRBJ2-5; 7 nucleotides align to TRBD1. CDR3 length: 16 amino acids. V lost 0 bases to trimming and J lost 1 base; unmatched junction nucleotides: 6. Germline V gene lookup returns CDR1 SGHRS and CDR2 YFSETQ.

In its sample, this clone was seen a few times. This chain uses TRBV11-2 with TRBJ2-5; 11 bases are a match to TRBD2. J was trimmed by 4 bases and V by 1 base; bases with no gene match: 11. In germline, CDR1 is SGHAT, CDR2 FQNNGV. The CDR3 loop spans 18 amino acids. CDR3 in DNA: TGTGCCAGCAGCTTAGGCGTACTAGCGGGAGCCCATTCAGAGACCCAGTACTTC. This codes for CASSLGVLAGAHSETQYF.